This T cell receptor beta chain derives from a study of T-cell reconstitution after alpha-beta-depleted transplantation in children. TCRbeta library preparation incorporated unique molecular identifiers. One entry per CDR3 protein, called by TCRdb with MiXCR from the PCR reads. This sample carries 190,000 or so distinct CDR3 sequences, about 6.4% of them seen once, and the ten largest clones take around 3%. This clonotype showed up many times. CDR3 length equals 15 residues. The ends were cut back, 8 bases at V and 6 bases at J, with 20 bases in the middle. The gene calls are TRBV12-3 or TRBV12-4 and TRBJ2-1; a weak D match, TRBD2 (6 bases). The source was PBMCs from the stem cell graft donor, collected from the stem cell graft. The TCR sequence derives from a human donor who donated a stem cell graft to a child with Wiskott-Aldrich syndrome. The CDR3 reads CASALPGDSLNEQFF. CDR3 nucleotides: TGTGCCAGCGCCCTCCCGGGGGACTCTCTCAATGAGCAGTTCTTC.